Presented here are 9 T cell receptor beta chains from one specimen sequenced in a study of blood T cells in healthy people across ages. A sample-barcoded 5' primer and a J-beta primer mix were used in a second PCR of roughly 6 to 11 cycles. TCRdb reprocessed the 5' RACE reads with MiXCR, giving one entry per CDR3 protein. The profile covers approximately 780,000 distinct CDR3 sequences, with around 24% appearing a single time and around 3% taken by the ten largest. These data also formed part of another study, on T cells of mothers and their children.

Sequenced input: blood. The receptors shown here come from a boy under 18 in good health.

This clonotype appeared a few times. The chain uses TRBV14 and TRBJ2-5; TRBD1 matches at 9 bases. The CDR3 consists of 15 residues. V lost 5 bases and J lost 1; bases outside the gene matches: 5. The germline V gene has CDR1 SGHDN and CDR2 FVKESK. The CDR3 spells CASSVHRGLQETQYF. DNA for the CDR3: TGTGCCAGCAGCGTTCACAGGGGGCTCCAAGAGACCCAGTACTTC. The variable domain in full, with the rest retrieved from reference TRBV14 and TRBJ2-5, is EAGVTQFPSHSVIEKGQTVTLRCDPISGHDNLYWYRRVMGKEIKFLLHFVKESKQDESGMPNNRFLAERTGGTYSTLKVQPAELEDSGVYFCASSVHRGLQETQYFGPGTRLLVL.

The table lists this clonotype with a few counts. The rearrangement links TRBV12-3 or TRBV12-4 to TRBJ2-5; 11 bases line up with TRBD2. Losses at the gene ends were 6 bases for V and 2 bases for J; bases not matched to a gene: 8. This CDR3 comprises 16 residues. This CDR3 is CASSLTSGAHQETQYF. DNA for the CDR3: TGTGCCAGCAGCCTGACTAGCGGGGCCCATCAAGAGACCCAGTACTTC.

The V gene is TRBV4-1, the J gene TRBJ2-5; 9 bases are a match to TRBD1. From germline, CDR1 is MGHRA and CDR2 YSYEKL. The CDR3 has 18 amino acids. The J segment lost 4 bases and the V segment lost 2 bases, leaving 14 bases of the junction unmatched. The CDR3 DNA reads TGCGCCAGCAGCCAACCGTCACGACAGGGGGTCTTGAGAGAGACCCAGTACTTC. It yields the protein CASSQPSRQGVLRETQYF.

This rearrangement joins TRBV5-1 to TRBJ2-4; D tentatively reads TRBD1 or TRBD2 (6 bases each). V was trimmed by 4 bases and J by 8 bases, leaving 13 bases between them. The CDR3 extends over 13 amino acids. Germline CDR1 reads SGHRS; CDR2 reads YFSETQ. This chain's CDR3 is CASSSPGAYIQYF. CDR3 coding DNA: TGCGCCAGCAGCAGTCCGGGGGCTTACATTCAGTACTTC.

This clonotype was seen more than once but under ten times. This chain uses TRBV29-1 with TRBJ2-5; 7 bases align to TRBD1. The trim removed 4 bases at V and 5 bases at J, leaving 13 bases unmatched. Germline values: CDR1 SQVTM, CDR2 ANQGSEA. This CDR3 comprises 15 residues. The CDR3 DNA reads as TGCAGCGTTGGAGAAAGAAGGGGGCGAGGGGAGACCCAGTACTTC. It yields the protein CSVGERRGRGETQYF.

The gene calls are TRBV5-1 and TRBJ1-1; 8 bases align to TRBD1. Germline V gene data show CDR1 as SGHRS and CDR2 as YFSETQ. V shed 4 bases, J shed 0 bases, and the junction held 11 bases outside the gene matches. The CDR3 totals 17 residues. The CDR3 spells CASSQKDRGGMNTEAFF. CDR3 nucleotide sequence: TGCGCCAGCAGCCAAAAAGACAGGGGCGGAATGAACACTGAAGCTTTCTTT.

This clonotype was observed a handful of times. The chain has TRBV3-1 and TRBJ1-2; the match to TRBD1 covers 9 bases. The CDR3 covers 15 residues. The J segment lost 2 bases and the V segment lost 3 bases, leaving 4 bases of the junction unmatched. Germline lookup yields CDR1 LGHDT and CDR2 YNNKEL (reference sequence). CDR3 in amino acids: CASSQTGTGNYGYTF. The CDR3 DNA reads TGTGCCAGCAGCCAGACCGGGACAGGGAACTATGGCTACACCTTC.

V and J are TRBV4-1 and TRBJ1-2; TRBD1 matches 11 bases. This CDR3 is built from 15 residues. CDR1 and CDR2 from the germline V gene are MGHRA and YSYEKL. Trimming at V came to 8 bases and at J to 7 bases, leaving 12 bases not matched to a gene. The CDR3 region has the DNA TGCGCCAGCCGCCCCCCGGACAGGGGGCTCGTTGGCTACACCTTC. Encoded protein: CASRPPDRGLVGYTF.

The sample holds one count of this clonotype. The CDR3 loop is CASSFTGAWGEQYF. In DNA, the CDR3 is TGTGCCAGCAGTTTTACAGGGGCGTGGGGCGAGCAGTACTTC. The chain links TRBV28 to TRBJ2-7; 7 positions match TRBD1. The germline V gene encodes CDR1 MDHEN and CDR2 SYDVKM. The CDR3 extends over 14 amino acids. Unmatched junction bases numbered 8, after V lost 3 bases and J lost 6 bases.